This T cell receptor beta chain was obtained from a study of CD8 T cells in Susac syndrome. Across the study: Eight or nine of the sequenced Susac syndrome patients were in remission, and roughly 6 had active disease. Patients with Susac syndrome had blood drawn and were at that point therapy-naive, on corticosteroids, or on intravenous immunoglobulin alone. Study conclusions and caveats: Susac CD8+ cells expanded clonally the most in TEMRA cells and in active patients.

For this clonotype: Its cognate antigen is unknown.

Random hexamers were used to reverse transcribe an amount of roughly 0.5 to 1 ug RNA. Multiplex immunoSEQ PCR targeted 54 Vbeta and 13 Jbeta TCR beta segments. TCRdb analysed the immunoSEQ multiplex PCR reads with MiXCR anew, one entry per CDR3 protein. The table has 120,000 or so distinct CDR3 sequences, more than 90% seen once; the top ten hold around 0.2%. Germline lookup yields CDR1 MNHEY and CDR2 SMNVEV (reference sequence). The CDR3 runs 14 residues. The V and J ends lost 6 bases and 4 bases, in that order; junction bases with no gene match: 7. This clonotype was obtained from a human donor with Susac syndrome. The source material was CD8+ T cells from PBMCs. The chain is built from TRBV27 and TRBJ1-1, with 8 bases aligning to TRBD1. CDR3 region: CASRGTGGATEAFF. CDR3 coding DNA: TGTGCCAGCAGGGGGACAGGCGGGGCCACTGAAGCTTTCTTT.